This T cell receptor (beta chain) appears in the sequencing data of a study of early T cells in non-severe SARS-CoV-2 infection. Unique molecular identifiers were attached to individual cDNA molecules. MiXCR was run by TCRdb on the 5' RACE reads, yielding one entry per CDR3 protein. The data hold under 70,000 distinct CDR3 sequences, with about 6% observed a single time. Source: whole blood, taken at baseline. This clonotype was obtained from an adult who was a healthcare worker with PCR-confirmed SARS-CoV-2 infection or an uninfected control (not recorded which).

CDR3 nucleotide sequence: TGTGCCAGCAGCTTATGGTCGGACAGCGGCTCTGGAAACACCATATATTTT. Translated: CASSLWSDSGSGNTIYF. The V and J genes are TRBV7-8 and TRBJ1-3; the D gene is possibly TRBD1 (6 bases). Germline assignment: CDR1 SGHVS and CDR2 FQNEAQ. The CDR3 consists of 17 residues. With 2 bases removed from V and 0 bases from J, the gap between germline ends came to 14 bases.